This is a list of T cell receptor beta chains from one sample in a study of CD8+ T cells in alopecia areata. Method: immunoSEQ multiplex PCR; TCRdb's copy keeps in-frame clones and lacks some. The table records 75,000 to 85,000 clones, roughly 70% of them present only once. The sequences come from CD8+ T cells sorted from blood, collected at week 24, from a patient treated with tofacitinib. The receptors were gathered from a human donor with alopecia areata. Each CDR3 is given with its conserved first and last residue. D genes are given only for firm matches. Clone size is not always given. Where it is, it says once, few, many or a class for expanded clones.

j_call d_call clone_size v_call cdr3_aa cdr3_nt
TRBJ1-2 NA NA TRBV7-6 CASSFREAYGYTF TGTGCCAGCAGCTTCAGAGAAGCGTATGGCTACACCTTC
TRBJ2-7 TRBD1 NA TRBV5-1 CASSFTRQGRPSYEQYF TGCGCCAGCAGCTTTACCCGACAGGGGCGGCCCTCCTACGAGCAGTACTTC
TRBJ2-1 NA few TRBV7-9 CASSFNGGEQFF TGTGCCAGCAGCTTCAACGGGGGTGAGCAGTTCTTC
TRBJ2-7 NA NA TRBV29-1 CSVDGGSNYEQYF TGCAGCGTAGATGGGGGTAGCAACTACGAGCAGTACTTC
TRBJ2-3 TRBD1 NA TRBV5-1 CASSGGTGVMSGTDTQYF TGCGCCAGCAGCGGCGGGACAGGGGTAATGTCGGGCACAGATACGCAGTATTTT
TRBJ1-1 NA few TRBV19 CASSNWDKYTEAFF TGTGCCAGTAGCAACTGGGACAAATACACTGAAGCTTTCTTT
TRBJ2-2 NA NA TRBV30 CAWSVSINTGELFF TGTGCCTGGAGTGTATCCATAAACACCGGGGAGCTGTTTTTT
TRBJ2-5 TRBD2 NA TRBV25-1 CASSDPFGGSGTGETQYF TGTGCCAGCAGTGATCCCTTCGGTGGGAGCGGGACGGGAGAGACCCAGTACTTC
TRBJ1-5 NA NA TRBV27 CASSYVGSNQPQHF TGTGCCAGCAGTTACGTAGGGAGCAATCAGCCCCAGCATTTT
TRBJ2-7 NA NA TRBV2 CARSATDTLYEQYF TGTGCCAGGAGCGCCACAGATACTTTATACGAGCAGTACTTC
TRBJ2-7 NA NA TRBV6-5 CASSMGPGYEQYF TGTGCCAGCTCCATGGGTCCCGGGTACGAGCAGTACTTC
TRBJ1-6 TRBD1 NA TRBV4-3 CASSHGPGQRNSPLHF TGCGCCAGCAGCCATGGCCCGGGACAGAGGAATTCACCCCTCCACTTT
TRBJ1-4 TRBD1 NA TRBV6-5 CASSYGQGGEKLFF TGTGCCAGCAGTTACGGACAGGGTGGGGAAAAACTGTTTTTT
TRBJ2-7 TRBD1 few TRBV5-1 CASSYDEGTGPRDEQYF TGCGCCAGCAGCTACGACGAAGGGACAGGGCCCCGGGACGAGCAGTACTTC
TRBJ1-2 NA few TRBV5-4 CASSTSYGYTF TGTGCCAGCAGCACCAGCTATGGCTACACCTTC
TRBJ1-2 NA NA TRBV7-9 CASSLAIGQIYGYTF TGTGCCAGCAGCTTAGCCATAGGACAGATCTATGGCTACACCTTC
TRBJ1-1 NA NA TRBV4-1 CASSPGVMNTEAFF TGCGCCAGCAGCCCGGGGGTCATGAACACTGAAGCTTTCTTT
TRBJ2-1 TRBD2 few TRBV29-1 CSAGGAERTYNEQFF TGCAGCGCGGGGGGGGCGGAGCGAACCTACAATGAGCAGTTCTTC
TRBJ1-1 NA NA TRBV4-1 CASSLQNTYAASEAFF TGCGCCAGCAGCCTACAGAACACTTACGCAGCGTCTGAAGCTTTCTTT
TRBJ2-3 NA few TRBV6-1 CASSTGPEVNTQYF TGTGCCAGCAGCACGGGACCGGAGGTGAATACGCAGTATTTT
TRBJ2-2 TRBD1 once TRBV4-3 CASSQPTQGANTGELFF TGCGCCAGCAGCCAACCGACACAGGGGGCGAACACCGGGGAGCTGTTTTTT
TRBJ2-7 NA NA TRBV30 CAWSLSAYEQYF TGTGCCTGGAGTCTTTCCGCGTACGAGCAGTACTTC
TRBJ2-2 NA NA TRBV25-1 CASSRENTGELFF TGTGCCAGCAGTCGGGAGAACACCGGGGAGCTGTTTTTT
TRBJ2-1 NA once TRBV27 CASSAQGNEQFF TGTGCCAGCAGCGCACAGGGTAATGAGCAGTTCTTC
TRBJ2-4 NA once TRBV4-3 CASSQDSGGRLENIQYF TGCGCCAGCAGCCAAGATTCCGGGGGGCGGCTGGAAAACATTCAGTACTTC
TRBJ2-5 TRBD2 few TRBV7-2 CASSFGQQAGEETQYF TGTGCCAGCAGCTTCGGTCAGCAGGCGGGAGAAGAGACCCAGTACTTC
TRBJ1-4 NA NA TRBV15 CATSRVQAATNEKLFF TGTGCCACCAGCAGAGTACAGGCTGCAACTAATGAAAAACTGTTTTTT
TRBJ2-7 TRBD1 NA TRBV7-9 CASSLGDRGYEQYF TGTGCCAGCAGCTTGGGGGACAGGGGGTACGAGCAGTACTTC
TRBJ2-1 TRBD2 NA TRBV5-6 CASSPTLAGVNEQFF TGTGCCAGCAGCCCGACTCTAGCGGGAGTAAATGAGCAGTTCTTC
TRBJ2-7 NA NA TRBV4-1 CASSQDSPGTYEQYF TGCGCCAGCAGCCAAGATTCTCCTGGGACCTACGAGCAGTACTTC
TRBJ1-5 TRBD1 NA TRBV27 CASSLSGQNSNQPQHF TGTGCCAGCAGTTTATCGGGACAGAATAGCAATCAGCCCCAGCATTTT
TRBJ2-3 NA NA TRBV7-3 CASSLSGGCTDTQYF TGTGCCAGCAGCTTATCCGGGGGCTGCACAGATACGCAGTATTTT
TRBJ2-2 NA few TRBV29-1 CSVDSWGTGELFF TGCAGCGTTGATTCGTGGGGAACCGGGGAGCTGTTTTTT
TRBJ2-7 NA NA TRBV28 CASSLQGSSYEQYF TGTGCCAGCAGTTTACAGGGGAGTTCCTACGAGCAGTACTTC
TRBJ1-2 NA few TRBV29-1 CSVESRDFYGYTF TGCAGCGTTGAATCCAGGGACTTCTATGGCTACACCTTC
TRBJ2-5 NA NA TRBV7-9 CASRYPSSLQETQYF TGTGCCAGCAGGTATCCCAGCAGTCTTCAAGAGACCCAGTACTTC
TRBJ1-2 TRBD1 NA TRBV27 CASSLSQGAIYGYTF TGTGCCAGCAGTTTATCGCAGGGGGCTATCTATGGCTACACCTTC
TRBJ1-3 NA few TRBV2 CASSESQGRSGNTIYF TGTGCCAGCAGTGAAAGTCAGGGACGCTCTGGAAACACCATATATTTT
TRBJ2-3 NA NA TRBV13 CASSPGTGGEDTQYF TGTGCCAGCAGCCCCGGCACAGGGGGGGAAGATACGCAGTATTTT
TRBJ1-2 NA few TRBV6-6 CASSSTFRARVYGYTF TGTGCCAGCAGTTCGACATTCCGGGCCCGCGTTTATGGCTACACCTTC
TRBJ1-2 NA NA TRBV11-2 CASSFDRYYGYTF TGTGCCAGCAGCTTTGACCGGTACTATGGCTACACCTTC
TRBJ1-2 NA NA TRBV6-4 CASSDGETVGYTF TGTGCCAGCAGTGACGGGGAGACGGTCGGCTACACCTTC
TRBJ2-1 NA NA TRBV29-1 CSVDTGVTYNEQFF TGCAGCGTTGACACCGGGGTCACCTACAATGAGCAGTTCTTC
TRBJ2-3 TRBD1 NA TRBV13 CASSPPKGQIQYF TGTGCCAGCAGCCCACCAAAGGGACAGATCCAGTATTTT
TRBJ2-7 NA NA TRBV29-1 CSVEGFSYEQYF TGCAGCGTTGAAGGGTTCTCCTACGAGCAGTACTTC
TRBJ2-3 TRBD2 NA TRBV7-2 CASSLLAGWDTQYF TGTGCCAGCAGCCTACTAGCGGGATGGGATACGCAGTATTTT
TRBJ1-1 NA NA TRBV5-6 CASSLGVGVTEAFF TGTGCCAGCAGCTTGGGAGTCGGTGTCACTGAAGCTTTCTTT
TRBJ1-2 TRBD1 NA TRBV20-1 CSARDSYGYTF TGCAGTGCTCGGGACAGCTATGGCTACACCTTC